Following are 6 T cell receptor beta chains from one sample sequenced in a study of blood T cell repertoires in COVID-19. The data were produced by immunoSEQ multiplex PCR, yet TCRdb's version contains in-frame clones alone and is incomplete. Here the sample spans 80,000 or so clones, about four fifths being singletons. Sequencing was performed on peripheral blood. Receptors were obtained from a man older than 75 with acute or convalescent COVID-19.

The chain recombines TRBV7-3 with TRBJ2-3, with 8 positions matching TRBD2. Germline V gene sequence: CDR1 SGHTA, CDR2 FQGTGA. This CDR3 comprises 16 residues. J was trimmed by 3 bases and V by 3 bases; bases with no gene match: 8. CDR3 bases: TGTGCCAGCAGCTTTTACCGGGGGGGCAAAACAGATACGCAGTATTTT. Encoded protein: CASSFYRGGKTDTQYF.

The table lists this clone with a few counts. The CDR3 DNA sequence: TGCAGCGTTGCCTCAGGCGGCAATCAGCCCCAGCATTTT. Protein: CSVASGGNQPQHF. The chain combines TRBV29-1 with TRBJ1-5; no definite D call. The germline V and J ends were trimmed by 4 bases and 2 bases, with 9 bases remaining between them. The CDR3 is 13 amino acids. Germline CDR1 and CDR2: SQVTM and ANQGSEA.

The chain recombines TRBV5-4 with TRBJ1-1, with 7 bases matching TRBD1. Losses at the gene ends were 6 bases for V and 4 bases for J; bases not matched to a gene: 12. Per the germline V gene, CDR1 is SGHNT and CDR2 is YYREEE (reference sequence). The CDR3 contains 15 residues. The CDR3 DNA reads TGTGCCAGCACCGACTTAGGGGGCTCGGGCACTGAAGCTTTCTTT. Translation gives CASTDLGGSGTEAFF.

J is TRBJ1-1 and V is TRBV30, with a possible D match to TRBD1 (6 bases). The germline V gene has CDR1 GTSNPN and CDR2 SVGIG (reference sequence). Trimming left V 2 bases short and J 5 bases short, with 15 bases between. CDR3 length: 14 amino acids. The CDR3, as DNA: TGTGCCTGGAGTAATGGCCTAGGGGGAACTGAAGCTTTCTTT. Translated, it gives CAWSNGLGGTEAFF.

The chain couples TRBV7-9 to TRBJ2-2, with TRBD2 matching 7 bases. Per the germline V gene, CDR1 is SEHNR and CDR2 is FQNEAQ (reference sequence). The trim removed 6 bases at V and 3 bases at J, leaving 7 bases unmatched. The CDR3 consists of 15 residues. CDR3 sequence: CASRTGLGDTGELFF. The CDR3 DNA reads TGTGCCAGCAGAACCGGACTAGGAGACACCGGGGAGCTGTTTTTT.

This clone was seen once. V is TRBV7-8 and J is TRBJ1-1, with 9 positions matching TRBD1. The germline V gene has CDR1 SGHVS and CDR2 FQNEAQ. Trimming took 5 bases from V and 4 from J; bases not matched to a gene: 5. The CDR3 totals 14 residues. The CDR3 is CASSRLTGGTEAFF. The DNA for the CDR3 is TGTGCCAGCAGCCGGTTGACAGGGGGCACTGAAGCTTTCTTT.